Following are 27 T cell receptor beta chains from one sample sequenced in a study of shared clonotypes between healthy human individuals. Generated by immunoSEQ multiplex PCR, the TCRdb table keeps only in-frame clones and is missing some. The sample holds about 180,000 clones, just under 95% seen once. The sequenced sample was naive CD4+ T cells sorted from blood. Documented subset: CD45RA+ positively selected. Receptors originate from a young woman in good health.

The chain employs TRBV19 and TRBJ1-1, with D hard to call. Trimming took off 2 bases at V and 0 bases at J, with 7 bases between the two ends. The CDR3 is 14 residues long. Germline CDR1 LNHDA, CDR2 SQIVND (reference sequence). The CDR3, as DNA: TGTGCCAGTAGTATAAATCTGGTGAACACTGAAGCTTTCTTT. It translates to CASSINLVNTEAFF.

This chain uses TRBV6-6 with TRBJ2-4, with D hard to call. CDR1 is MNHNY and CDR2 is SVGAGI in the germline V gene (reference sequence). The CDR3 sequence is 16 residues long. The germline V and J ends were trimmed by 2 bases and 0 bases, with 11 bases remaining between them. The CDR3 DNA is TGTGCCAGCAGTTACCTGGGTGTCAAAGCCAAAAACATTCAGTACTTC. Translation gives CASSYLGVKAKNIQYF.

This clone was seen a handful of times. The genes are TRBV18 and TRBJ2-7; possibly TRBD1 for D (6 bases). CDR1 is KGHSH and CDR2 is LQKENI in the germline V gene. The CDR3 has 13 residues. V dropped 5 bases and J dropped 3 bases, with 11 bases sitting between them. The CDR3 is CASSADSLYEQYF. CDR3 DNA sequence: TGTGCCAGCTCAGCGGACAGCCTCTACGAGCAGTACTTC.

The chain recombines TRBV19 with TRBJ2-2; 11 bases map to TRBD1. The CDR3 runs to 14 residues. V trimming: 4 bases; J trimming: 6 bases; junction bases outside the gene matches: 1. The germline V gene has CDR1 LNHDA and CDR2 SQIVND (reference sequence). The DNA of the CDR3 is TGTGCCAGTAGTAGGGGACAGGGGGCCGGGGAGCTGTTTTTT. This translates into CASSRGQGAGELFF.

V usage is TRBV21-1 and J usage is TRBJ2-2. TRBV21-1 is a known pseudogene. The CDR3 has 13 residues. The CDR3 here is CAGTTANTGELFF. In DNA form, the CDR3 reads TGTGCCGGGACGACAGCGAACACCGGGGAGCTGTTTTTT.

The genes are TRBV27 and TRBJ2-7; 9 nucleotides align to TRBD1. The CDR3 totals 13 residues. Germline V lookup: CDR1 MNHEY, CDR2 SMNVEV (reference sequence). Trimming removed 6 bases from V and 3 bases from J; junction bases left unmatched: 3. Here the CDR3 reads CASRTGQGYEQYF. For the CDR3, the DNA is TGTGCCAGCAGAACGGGACAGGGCTACGAGCAGTACTTC.

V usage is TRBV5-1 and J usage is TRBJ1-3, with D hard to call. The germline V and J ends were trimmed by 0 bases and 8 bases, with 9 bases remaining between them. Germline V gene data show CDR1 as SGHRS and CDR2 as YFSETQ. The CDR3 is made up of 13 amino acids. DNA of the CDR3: TGCGCCAGCAGCTTGGTAGGTGAGGACACCATATATTTT. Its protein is CASSLVGEDTIYF.

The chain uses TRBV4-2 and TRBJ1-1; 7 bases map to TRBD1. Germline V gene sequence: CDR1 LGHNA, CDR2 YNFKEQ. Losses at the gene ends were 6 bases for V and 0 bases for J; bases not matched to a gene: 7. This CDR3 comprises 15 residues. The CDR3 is CASSPGQPMNTEAFF. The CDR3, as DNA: TGTGCCAGCAGTCCGGGACAGCCCATGAACACTGAAGCTTTCTTT.

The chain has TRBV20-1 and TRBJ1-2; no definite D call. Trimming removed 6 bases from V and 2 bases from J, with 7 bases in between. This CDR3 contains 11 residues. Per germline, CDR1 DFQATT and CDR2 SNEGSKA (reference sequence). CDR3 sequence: CSAVGNYGYTF. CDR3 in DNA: TGCAGTGCAGTGGGCAACTATGGCTACACCTTC.

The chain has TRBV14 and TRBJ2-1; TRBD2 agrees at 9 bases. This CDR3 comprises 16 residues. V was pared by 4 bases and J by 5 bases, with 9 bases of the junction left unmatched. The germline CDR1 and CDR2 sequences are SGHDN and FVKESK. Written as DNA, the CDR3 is TGTGCCAGCAGCCCCACTTTTAGCGGGGGAAACAATGAGCAGTTCTTC. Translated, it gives CASSPTFSGGNNEQFF.

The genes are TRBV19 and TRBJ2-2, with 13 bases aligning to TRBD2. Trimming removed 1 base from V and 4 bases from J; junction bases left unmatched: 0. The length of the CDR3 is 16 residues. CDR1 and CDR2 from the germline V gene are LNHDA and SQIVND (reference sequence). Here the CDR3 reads CASSIGTSGGTGELFF. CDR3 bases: TGTGCCAGTAGTATAGGGACTAGCGGGGGCACCGGGGAGCTGTTTTTT. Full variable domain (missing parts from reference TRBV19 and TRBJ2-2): DGGITQSPKYLFRKEGQNVTLSCEQNLNHDAMYWYRQDPGQGLRLIYYSQIVNDFQKGDIAEGYSVSREKKESFPLTVTSAQKNPTAFYLCASSIGTSGGTGELFFGEGSRLTVL.

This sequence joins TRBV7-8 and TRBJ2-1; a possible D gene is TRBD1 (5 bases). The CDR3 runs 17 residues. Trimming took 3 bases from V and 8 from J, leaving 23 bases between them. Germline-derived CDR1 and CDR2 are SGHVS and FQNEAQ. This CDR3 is CASSFRGIKKNEDEQFF. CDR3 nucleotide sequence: TGTGCCAGCAGCTTTAGGGGAATTAAGAAAAATGAGGATGAGCAGTTCTTC. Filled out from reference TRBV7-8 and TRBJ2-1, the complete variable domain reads GAGVSQSPRYKVAKRGQDVALRCDPISGHVSLFWYQQALGQGPEFLTYFQNEAQLDKSGLPSDRFFAERPEGSVSTLKIQRTQQEDSAVYLCASSFRGIKKNEDEQFFGPGTRLTVL.

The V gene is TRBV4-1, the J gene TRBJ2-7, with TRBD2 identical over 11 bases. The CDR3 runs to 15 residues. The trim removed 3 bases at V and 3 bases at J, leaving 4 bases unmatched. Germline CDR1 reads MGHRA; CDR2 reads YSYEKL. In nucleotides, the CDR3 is TGCGCCAGCAGCCACCCACTAGCGGGAGTCTACGAGCAGTACTTC. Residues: CASSHPLAGVYEQYF.

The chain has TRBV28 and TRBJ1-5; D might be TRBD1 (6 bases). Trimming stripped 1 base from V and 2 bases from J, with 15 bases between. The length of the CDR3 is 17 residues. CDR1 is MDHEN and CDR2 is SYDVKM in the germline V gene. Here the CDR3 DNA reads TGTGCCAGCAGTTTATTATCCAGGGGAGTCGGCAATCAGCCCCAGCATTTT. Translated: CASSLLSRGVGNQPQHF.

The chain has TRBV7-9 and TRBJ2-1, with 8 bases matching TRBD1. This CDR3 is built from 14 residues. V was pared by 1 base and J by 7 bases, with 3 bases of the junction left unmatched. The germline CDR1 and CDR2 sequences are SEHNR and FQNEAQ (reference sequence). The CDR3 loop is CASSLGTGRNEQFF. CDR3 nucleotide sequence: TGTGCCAGCAGCTTAGGGACAGGGCGGAATGAGCAGTTCTTC.

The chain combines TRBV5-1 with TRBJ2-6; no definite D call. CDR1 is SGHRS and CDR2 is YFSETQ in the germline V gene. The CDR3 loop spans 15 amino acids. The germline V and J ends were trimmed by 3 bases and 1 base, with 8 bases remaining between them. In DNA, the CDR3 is TGCGCCAGCAGCTCCGGGCTATCTGGGGCCAACGTCCTGACTTTC. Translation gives CASSSGLSGANVLTF.

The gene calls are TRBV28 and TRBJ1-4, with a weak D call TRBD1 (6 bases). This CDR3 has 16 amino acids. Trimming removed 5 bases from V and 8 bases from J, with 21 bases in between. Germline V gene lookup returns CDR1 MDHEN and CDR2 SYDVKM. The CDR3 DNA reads TGTGCCAGCAGTCCTGAGGTGGGGGGCAAAAAGGAAAAACTGTTTTTT. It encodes CASSPEVGGKKEKLFF.

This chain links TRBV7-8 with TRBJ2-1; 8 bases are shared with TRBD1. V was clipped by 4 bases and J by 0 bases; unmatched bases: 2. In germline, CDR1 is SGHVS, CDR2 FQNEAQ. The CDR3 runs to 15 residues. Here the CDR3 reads CASSSDRASYNEQFF. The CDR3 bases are TGTGCCAGCAGCTCGGACAGGGCCTCCTACAATGAGCAGTTCTTC.

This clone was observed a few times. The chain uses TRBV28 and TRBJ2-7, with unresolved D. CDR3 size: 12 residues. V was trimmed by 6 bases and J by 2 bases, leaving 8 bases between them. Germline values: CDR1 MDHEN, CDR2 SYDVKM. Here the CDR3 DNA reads TGTGCCAGCAGGTCGGGCACCTACGAGCAGTACTTC. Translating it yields CASRSGTYEQYF.

The CDR3, as DNA: TGTGCCAGTAGTTGGGCAGGACCTAACACCGGGGAGCTGTTTTTT. This sequence encodes CASSWAGPNTGELFF. The chain couples TRBV19 to TRBJ2-2; D gene uncertain. Germline values: CDR1 LNHDA, CDR2 SQIVND (reference sequence). The CDR3 extends over 15 amino acids. V was cut by 5 bases and J by 2 bases, with 12 bases left in between. The whole variable domain, remainder taken from reference TRBV19 and TRBJ2-2, is DGGITQSPKYLFRKEGQNVTLSCEQNLNHDAMYWYRQDPGQGLRLIYYSQIVNDFQKGDIAEGYSVSREKKESFPLTVTSAQKNPTAFYLCASSWAGPNTGELFFGEGSRLTVL.

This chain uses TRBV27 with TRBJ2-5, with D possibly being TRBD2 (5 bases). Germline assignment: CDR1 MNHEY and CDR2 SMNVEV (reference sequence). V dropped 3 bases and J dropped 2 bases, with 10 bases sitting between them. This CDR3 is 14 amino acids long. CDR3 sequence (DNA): TGTGCCAGCAGTTTGAAGCGGAGACAAGAGACCCAGTACTTC. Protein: CASSLKRRQETQYF.

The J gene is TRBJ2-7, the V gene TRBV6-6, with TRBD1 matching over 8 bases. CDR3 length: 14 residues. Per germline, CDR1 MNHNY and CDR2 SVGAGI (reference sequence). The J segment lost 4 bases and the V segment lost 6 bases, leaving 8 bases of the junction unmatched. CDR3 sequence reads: CASSDQGQAYEQYF. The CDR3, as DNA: TGTGCCAGCAGCGATCAGGGACAGGCATACGAGCAGTACTTC.

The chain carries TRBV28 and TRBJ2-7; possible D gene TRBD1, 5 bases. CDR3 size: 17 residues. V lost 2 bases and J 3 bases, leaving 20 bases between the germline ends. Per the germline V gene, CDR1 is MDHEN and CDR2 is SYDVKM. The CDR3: CASSLRVTGWTDYEQYF. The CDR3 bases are TGTGCCAGCAGTTTAAGAGTCACAGGCTGGACGGACTACGAGCAGTACTTC.

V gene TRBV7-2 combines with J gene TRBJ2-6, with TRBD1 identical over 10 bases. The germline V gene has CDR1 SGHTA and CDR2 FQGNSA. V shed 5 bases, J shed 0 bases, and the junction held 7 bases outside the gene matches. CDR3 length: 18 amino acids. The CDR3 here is CASSDPGQGFSGANVLTF. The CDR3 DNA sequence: TGTGCCAGCAGCGATCCGGGACAGGGGTTCTCTGGGGCCAACGTCCTGACTTTC.

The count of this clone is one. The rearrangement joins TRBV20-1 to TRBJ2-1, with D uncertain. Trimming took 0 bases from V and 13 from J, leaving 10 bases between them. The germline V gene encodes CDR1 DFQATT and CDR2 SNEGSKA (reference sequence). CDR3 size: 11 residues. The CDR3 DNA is TGCAGTGCTAGAGATCTTATCCTACAGTTCTTC. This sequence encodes CSARDLILQFF.

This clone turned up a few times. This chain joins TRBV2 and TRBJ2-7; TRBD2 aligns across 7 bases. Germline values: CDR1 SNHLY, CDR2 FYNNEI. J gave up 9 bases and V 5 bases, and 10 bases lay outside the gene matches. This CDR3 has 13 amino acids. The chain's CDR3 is CASSPASGVRQYF. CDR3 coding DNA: TGTGCCAGCAGTCCCGCTAGCGGTGTAAGGCAGTACTTC.

Here the CDR3 reads CASSLTGFAGANVLTF. The CDR3 DNA sequence: TGTGCCAGCAGTTTGACAGGGTTCGCTGGGGCCAACGTCCTGACTTTC. The chain combines TRBV28 with TRBJ2-6; 7 nucleotides align to TRBD1. J was trimmed by 2 bases and V by 3 bases; bases with no gene match: 4. Germline assignment: CDR1 MDHEN and CDR2 SYDVKM. CDR3 length equals 16 residues.